The clone carrying this T cell receptor beta chain was seen ten or more times. Patients aged 18 to 65 had newly diagnosed hyperthyroidism lasting under 2 months. The PBMCs were taken from more than 8 ml of fresh peripheral blood. The data are from a study of T cells in Graves' hyperthyroidism and ophthalmopathy. What was amplified from RNA transcripts were TCR beta CDR3 regions. HTBI primers were used for first-round RT-PCR of the TCR CDR3. MiXCR, applied by TCRdb to the multiplex PCR reads, yields one record per CDR3 protein. Of around 440,000 distinct CDR3 sequences listed, 15% to 19% are singletons. CDR1 is MDHEN, CDR2 SYDVKM, per germline. There are 11 residues in the CDR3. Deletions cut 6 bases from V and 12 bases from J, with 14 bases between.

This TCR came from a woman aged 18-35 years with Graves' hyperthyroidism. What was sequenced was blood. The chain is built from TRBV28 and TRBJ2-5, with a tentative D call TRBD2 (5 bases). The DNA of the CDR3 is TGTGCCAGCAGCCTCGAGGGCACCGAGTACTTC. This encodes CASSLEGTEYF.